This TCR beta chain stems from a study of blood T cell repertoires in COVID-19. For the study at large: There were acute and convalescent COVID-19 samples, and they came from the United States, Italy and Spain.

Only in-frame clones appear in the TCRdb table, and some are missing; sequencing was by immunoSEQ multiplex PCR. The repertoire includes around 89,000 clones, approximately 88% of them detected once, and around 0.44% sits in the top ten. Germline-derived CDR1 and CDR2 are SGHRS and YFSETQ. The CDR3 has 12 residues. Trimming took 4 bases from V and 9 from J; bases not matched to a gene: 4. Sequencing was done on a sample of peripheral blood. This clonotype was obtained from a man between 60 and 75 years old with acute or convalescent COVID-19. The genes are TRBV5-1 and TRBJ1-1; 9 bases match TRBD1. CDR3 DNA sequence: TGCGCCAGCAGCGACAGGGGGACCCAAGCTTTCTTT. This gives the protein CASSDRGTQAFF.